Shown below are 18 T cell receptor beta chains from a single sample sequenced in a study of blood T cell repertoires in COVID-19. Generated by immunoSEQ multiplex PCR, the TCRdb table keeps only in-frame clones and is missing some. The sample holds about 64,000 clones, roughly 82% seen once. Sequencing was carried out using peripheral blood. The source of these receptors is a woman in her sixties with acute or convalescent COVID-19.

The chain couples TRBV5-6 to TRBJ1-1; a weak D match, TRBD1 (5 bases). The CDR3 length is 14 residues. V was trimmed by 4 bases and J by 6 bases, leaving 16 bases between them. Germline V lookup: CDR1 SGHDT, CDR2 YYEEEE. CDR3 DNA sequence: TGTGCCAGCAGCGCGACCGGGGGGGACGCTGAAGCTTTCTTT. Translated: CASSATGGDAEAFF.

The chain combines TRBV3-1 (or the pseudogene TRBV3-2) with TRBJ1-1, with D unclear. Trimming took off 3 bases at V and 0 bases at J, with 11 bases between the two ends. Per germline, CDR1 LGHDT and CDR2 YNNKEL (reference sequence). The CDR3 length is 15 residues. CDR3 region: CASSHRREVNTEAFF. CDR3 in DNA: TGTGCCAGCAGCCACCGAAGGGAGGTGAACACTGAAGCTTTCTTT.

This chain connects TRBV2 to TRBJ1-6; D gene ambiguous. CDR3 size: 15 residues. Trimming removed 5 bases at V and 4 bases at J, with 12 bases between. Germline V gives CDR1 SNHLY, CDR2 FYNNEI. The chain's CDR3 is CASSFSELYNSPLHF. CDR3 DNA: TGTGCCAGCAGTTTTTCCGAGCTTTATAATTCACCCCTCCACTTT.

V usage is TRBV12-5 and J usage is TRBJ1-5; D is unresolved. The ends were cut back, 0 bases at V and 7 bases at J, with 7 bases in the middle. In germline, CDR1 is LGHNT, CDR2 FRNRAP. This CDR3 has 13 residues. In DNA form, the CDR3 reads TGTGCTAGTGGTTTGGTAGAGGAGCAGCCCCAGCATTTT. It encodes CASGLVEEQPQHF.

The chain combines TRBV3-1 (or the pseudogene TRBV3-2) with TRBJ2-5; unclear D gene. The germline V and J ends were trimmed by 1 base and 5 bases, with 11 bases remaining between them. This CDR3 comprises 14 residues. In germline, CDR1 is LGHDT, CDR2 YNNKEL (reference sequence). The chain's CDR3 is CASSQVGQMETQYF. As DNA, the CDR3 is TGTGCCAGCAGCCAAGTTGGGCAGATGGAGACCCAGTACTTC.

The chain links TRBV18 to TRBJ1-1; 8 positions match TRBD1. This CDR3 is built from 15 residues. V lost 6 bases and J lost 5; bases outside the gene matches: 11. Germline lookup yields CDR1 KGHSH and CDR2 LQKENI. In DNA form, the CDR3 reads TGTGCCAGCTCCCTCGCCCACAGGGGGGATACTGAAGCTTTCTTT. It translates to CASSLAHRGDTEAFF.

This sequence joins TRBV18 and TRBJ2-7, with D maybe TRBD1 (5 bases). The V gene's germline CDR1 is KGHSH and CDR2 LQKENI. V lost 5 bases, J lost 4 bases, and 15 bases lay in between. This CDR3 is built from 14 residues. The CDR3 protein is CASSKGHFDYEQYF. For the CDR3, the DNA is TGTGCCAGCTCAAAAGGACACTTCGATTACGAGCAGTACTTC.

This chain uses TRBV3-1 (or the pseudogene TRBV3-2) with TRBJ2-3; D may be TRBD2 (7 bases). The CDR3 totals 14 residues. V was trimmed by 3 bases and J by 5 bases, leaving 12 bases between them. In germline, CDR1 is LGHDT, CDR2 YNNKEL (reference sequence). The CDR3 nucleotides read TGTGCCAGCAGCCAGGGAGGGGGGGTAGATACGCAGTATTTT. It codes for CASSQGGGVDTQYF.

The gene calls are TRBV6-6 and TRBJ2-7; 12 positions agree with TRBD2. CDR1 and CDR2 from the germline V gene are MNHNY and SVGAGI (reference sequence). This CDR3 has 16 amino acids. The trim removed 5 bases at V and 5 bases at J, leaving 10 bases unmatched. The CDR3 loop reads CASSGSTSGGRDEQYF. Written as DNA, the CDR3 is TGTGCCAGCAGTGGCTCAACTAGCGGGGGGCGCGACGAGCAGTACTTC.

The J gene is TRBJ2-1, the V gene TRBV7-3; 9 bases line up with TRBD2. The CDR3 has 14 residues. In germline, CDR1 is SGHTA, CDR2 FQGTGA. V trimming: 4 bases; J trimming: 6 bases; junction bases outside the gene matches: 4. CDR3 in DNA: TGTGCCAGCAGCTGGCGGGGGGGCGGCAATGAGCAGTTCTTC. Protein sequence: CASSWRGGGNEQFF.

The CDR3 loop reads CSVETGTASTDTQYF. In nucleotides, the CDR3 is TGCAGCGTTGAAACCGGGACAGCCAGCACAGATACGCAGTATTTT. The rearrangement links TRBV29-1 to TRBJ2-3, with 7 bases identical to TRBD1. The trim removed 2 bases at V and 0 bases at J, leaving 5 bases unmatched. The CDR3 runs 15 residues. CDR1 is SQVTM, CDR2 ANQGSEA, per germline.

The chain has TRBV29-1 and TRBJ1-4; no clear D gene. CDR1 is SQVTM and CDR2 is ANQGSEA in the germline V gene. Trimming removed 7 bases from V and 10 bases from J, with 16 bases in between. The CDR3 loop spans 12 amino acids. The CDR3 DNA reads as TGCAGCGCCACGAACGGGGTAGGAAAACTGTTTTTT. Its protein product is CSATNGVGKLFF.

J is TRBJ1-2 and V is TRBV7-9; tentative D call: TRBD1 (5 bases). CDR1 is SEHNR and CDR2 is FQNEAQ in the germline V gene (reference sequence). This CDR3 region has 16 residues. The V gene lost 0 bases and the J gene lost 0 bases, with 11 bases spanning the gap. CDR3 in amino acids: CASSLATGTANYGYTF. CDR3 DNA sequence: TGTGCCAGCAGCTTAGCAACAGGAACTGCTAACTATGGCTACACCTTC.

This clone showed up many times. The V call is TRBV18, the J call TRBJ2-2; maybe TRBD2 (5 bases). Germline values: CDR1 KGHSH, CDR2 LQKENI. Between the trimmed V and J ends, which lost 3 bases and 3 bases, there was a span of 17 bases. The CDR3 is 17 residues long. CDR3 coding DNA: TGTGCCAGCTCACCTCTTAGGGTAGCGCGGTACACCGGGGAGCTGTTTTTT. Its translation: CASSPLRVARYTGELFF. The full variable domain, rest sourced from reference TRBV18 and TRBJ2-2, is NAGVMQNPRHLVRRRGQEARLRCSPMKGHSHVYWYRQLPEEGLKFMVYLQKENIIDESGMPKERFSAEFPKEGPSILRIQQVVRGDSAAYFCASSPLRVARYTGELFFGEGSRLTVL.

The chain recombines TRBV9 with TRBJ1-1; 7 bases line up with TRBD1. V lost 4 bases, J lost 4 bases, and 7 bases stayed unmatched. The germline V gene has CDR1 SGDLS and CDR2 YYNGEE. The CDR3 is 14 residues long. The CDR3 here is CASSFGQESTEAFF. The CDR3 DNA follows: TGTGCCAGCAGCTTCGGACAGGAAAGCACTGAAGCTTTCTTT.

The chain recombines TRBV12-5 with TRBJ2-7; D gene unclear. The CDR3 has 14 residues. Germline-derived CDR1 and CDR2 are LGHNT and FRNRAP. V was pared by 2 bases and J by 0 bases, with 8 bases between. The CDR3 here is CASGLFGSSYEQYF. The CDR3 coding sequence is TGTGCTAGTGGTTTGTTCGGTTCCTCCTACGAGCAGTACTTC.

The V and J genes are TRBV9 and TRBJ1-4; TRBD1 agrees at 10 bases. The CDR3 sequence is 17 residues long. The V gene end was trimmed by 0 bases and the J gene end by 8 bases; junction bases not matched to a gene: 10. CDR1 and CDR2 (germline): SGDLS, YYNGEE. The DNA of the CDR3 is TGTGCCAGCAGCGTAGGCGTACGGACAGGGGGGAACGAAAAACTGTTTTTT. It codes for CASSVGVRTGGNEKLFF.

This chain uses TRBV4-2 with TRBJ2-3; maybe TRBD2 (7 bases). V was shortened by 1 base and J by 1 base, with 12 bases between the two germline ends. CDR3 length equals 16 residues. CDR1 and CDR2 from the germline V gene are LGHNA and YNFKEQ. CDR3 coding DNA: TGTGCCAGCAGCCAAGGGGGGGGGCAGGGCACAGATACGCAGTATTTT. Amino acids: CASSQGGGQGTDTQYF.